Shown below are 10 T cell receptor beta chains from a single sample sequenced in a study of blood T cell repertoires in COVID-19. This table comes from immunoSEQ multiplex PCR, and its TCRdb copy is limited to in-frame clones, with some not included. The table records 80,000 or so clones, roughly 80% of them present only once. What was sequenced was peripheral blood. These receptors originate from a man older than 75 with acute or convalescent COVID-19.

The chain is built from TRBV29-1 and TRBJ2-7, with TRBD1 matching over 8 bases. CDR1 and CDR2 (germline): SQVTM, ANQGSEA. With 6 bases clipped from V and 6 bases from J, the junction kept 7 bases outside the gene matches. There are 12 residues in the CDR3. The CDR3 coding sequence is TGCAGCGTAAGGACAGGGTTCTCCGAGCAGTACTTC. The encoded protein is CSVRTGFSEQYF.

This clone was seen a few times. CDR3 region: CASSKYGTSNEKLFF. Written as DNA, the CDR3 is TGTGCCAGCAGCAAATACGGGACAAGCAATGAAAAACTGTTTTTT. V and J are TRBV5-6 and TRBJ1-4; a weak D match, TRBD1 (6 bases). Germline V gene lookup returns CDR1 SGHDT and CDR2 YYEEEE. V shed 4 bases and J shed 5 bases, with 15 bases lying between them. The CDR3 sequence is 15 residues long.

The V and J genes are TRBV4-1 and TRBJ2-2; TRBD1 matches at 10 bases. Trimming took 2 bases from V and 6 from J; bases not matched to a gene: 6. Germline CDR1 MGHRA, CDR2 YSYEKL. The CDR3 loop spans 16 amino acids. The DNA of the CDR3 is TGCGCCAGCAGCCAAAAAGGAGGACAGGGGGCCGGGGAGCTGTTTTTT. The encoded protein is CASSQKGGQGAGELFF.

The V gene is TRBV9, the J gene TRBJ1-1; 10 positions agree with TRBD1. The junction had 10 bases not matched to a gene; V was cut back by 4 bases and J by 4 bases. This CDR3 is built from 16 residues. The germline V gene encodes CDR1 SGDLS and CDR2 YYNGEE. The CDR3 here is CASSPDPDRGFTEAFF. CDR3 sequence (DNA): TGTGCCAGCAGCCCAGACCCGGACAGGGGGTTCACTGAAGCTTTCTTT.

The chain employs TRBV9 and TRBJ1-4; 7 nucleotides line up with TRBD1. The ends lost 4 bases at V and 2 bases at J; junction bases unmatched: 5. In germline, CDR1 is SGDLS, CDR2 YYNGEE. The CDR3 loop spans 15 amino acids. This CDR3 reads CASSPQQGTNEKLFF. The CDR3 coding sequence is TGTGCCAGCAGCCCCCAACAGGGGACTAATGAAAAACTGTTTTTT.

The chain recombines TRBV19 with TRBJ1-2, with D hard to call. The CDR3 has 12 residues. Trimming cost V 4 bases and J 8 bases, with 11 bases left between them. CDR1 is LNHDA, CDR2 SQIVND, per germline (reference sequence). CDR3 loop: CASSREGDGYTF. CDR3 in DNA: TGTGCCAGTAGTAGGGAGGGAGACGGCTACACCTTC.

This chain uses TRBV5-1 with TRBJ2-3; 9 bases map to TRBD2. The CDR3 runs 17 residues. The germline V gene encodes CDR1 SGHRS and CDR2 YFSETQ. V lost 4 bases, J lost 3 bases, and 12 bases stayed unmatched. CDR3 residues: CASSPPASGVGTDTQYF. The CDR3 DNA reads TGCGCCAGCAGCCCCCCGGCTAGCGGGGTAGGGACAGATACGCAGTATTTT.

In this sample, this clone turned up a few times. The chain uses TRBV27 and TRBJ1-3, with TRBD1 as a possible D gene (6 bases). The CDR3 consists of 14 residues. Germline CDR1 is MNHEY and CDR2 is SMNVEV (reference sequence). V was pared by 5 bases and J by 4 bases, with 12 bases between. CDR3 DNA sequence: TGTGCCAGCAGTCCGACAGGAAAGGGAAACACCATATATTTT. Translated, it gives CASSPTGKGNTIYF.

The chain has TRBV3-1 (or the pseudogene TRBV3-2) and TRBJ1-3; D gene uncertain. Trimming left V 3 bases short and J 0 bases short, with 3 bases between. The V gene's germline CDR1 is LGHDT and CDR2 YNNKEL (reference sequence). The CDR3 consists of 13 residues. The CDR3 loop reads CASSQRSGNTIYF. The CDR3 DNA reads as TGTGCCAGCAGCCAGCGCTCTGGAAACACCATATATTTT.

V usage is TRBV4-1 and J usage is TRBJ2-7, with 8 bases identical to TRBD1. This CDR3 spans 14 amino acids. The germline V gene encodes CDR1 MGHRA and CDR2 YSYEKL. J lost 4 bases, V lost 4 bases, and 6 bases had no gene match. The CDR3 protein is CASSLRDRQYEQYF. CDR3 DNA sequence: TGCGCCAGCAGCCTCCGGGACAGGCAGTACGAGCAGTACTTC.